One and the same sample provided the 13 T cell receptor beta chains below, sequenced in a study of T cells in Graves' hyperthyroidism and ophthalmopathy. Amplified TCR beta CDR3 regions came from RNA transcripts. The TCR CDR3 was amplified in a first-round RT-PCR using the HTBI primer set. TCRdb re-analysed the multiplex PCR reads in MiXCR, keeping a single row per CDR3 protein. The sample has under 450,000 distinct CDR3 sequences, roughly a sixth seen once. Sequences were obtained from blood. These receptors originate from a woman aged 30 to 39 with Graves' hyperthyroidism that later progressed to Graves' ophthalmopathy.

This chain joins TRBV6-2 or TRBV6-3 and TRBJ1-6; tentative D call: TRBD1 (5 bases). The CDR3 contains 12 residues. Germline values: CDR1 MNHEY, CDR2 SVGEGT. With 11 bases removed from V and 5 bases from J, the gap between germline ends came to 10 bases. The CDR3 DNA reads TGTGCCGCTGAGGGGAATAATTCACCCCTCCACTTT. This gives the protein CAAEGNNSPLHF.

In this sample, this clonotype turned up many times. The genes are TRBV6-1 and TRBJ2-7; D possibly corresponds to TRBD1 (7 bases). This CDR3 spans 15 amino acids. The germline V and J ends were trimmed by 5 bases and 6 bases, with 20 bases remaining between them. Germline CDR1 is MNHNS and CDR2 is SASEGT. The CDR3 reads CASSYASTGDFEQYF. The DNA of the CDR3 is TGTGCCAGCAGTTACGCGTCCACAGGGGACTTCGAGCAGTACTTC.

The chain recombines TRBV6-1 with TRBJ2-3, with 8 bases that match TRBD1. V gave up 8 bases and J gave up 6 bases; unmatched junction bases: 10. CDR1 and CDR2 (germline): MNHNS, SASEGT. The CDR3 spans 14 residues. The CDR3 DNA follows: TGTGCCAGCCAGGACAGGGCGGACGCGGATACGCAGTATTTT. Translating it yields CASQDRADADTQYF.

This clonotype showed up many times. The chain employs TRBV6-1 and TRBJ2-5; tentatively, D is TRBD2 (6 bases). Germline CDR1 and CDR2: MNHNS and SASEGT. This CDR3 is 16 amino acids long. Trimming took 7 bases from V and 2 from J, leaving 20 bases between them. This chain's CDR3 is CASNEAGGEYQETQYF. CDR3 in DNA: TGTGCCAGCAATGAGGCTGGCGGGGAGTATCAAGAGACCCAGTACTTC.

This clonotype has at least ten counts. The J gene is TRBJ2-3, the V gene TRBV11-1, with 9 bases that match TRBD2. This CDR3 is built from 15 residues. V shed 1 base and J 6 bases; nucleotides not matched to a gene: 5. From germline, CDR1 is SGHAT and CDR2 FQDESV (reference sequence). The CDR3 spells CASSLEAGGADTQYF. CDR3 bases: TGTGCCAGCAGCTTAGAGGCGGGAGGGGCGGATACGCAGTATTTT.

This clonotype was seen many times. CDR3 loop: CASSLVLGAAFEPGYEQYF. In DNA form, the CDR3 reads TGTGCCAGCAGCTTAGTTTTAGGGGCCGCGTTCGAACCAGGCTACGAGCAGTACTTC. J is TRBJ2-7 and V is TRBV11-2; D may be TRBD1 (5 bases). CDR1 and CDR2 from the germline V gene are SGHAT and FQNNGV. Trimming took off 1 base at V and 3 bases at J, with 25 bases between the two ends. The CDR3 spans 19 residues.

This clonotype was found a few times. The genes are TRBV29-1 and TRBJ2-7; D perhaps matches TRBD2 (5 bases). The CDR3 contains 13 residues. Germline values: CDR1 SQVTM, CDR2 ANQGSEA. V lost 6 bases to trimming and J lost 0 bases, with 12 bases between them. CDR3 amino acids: CSVGEVDSYEQYF. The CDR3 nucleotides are TGCAGCGTCGGGGAAGTGGACTCCTACGAGCAGTACTTC.

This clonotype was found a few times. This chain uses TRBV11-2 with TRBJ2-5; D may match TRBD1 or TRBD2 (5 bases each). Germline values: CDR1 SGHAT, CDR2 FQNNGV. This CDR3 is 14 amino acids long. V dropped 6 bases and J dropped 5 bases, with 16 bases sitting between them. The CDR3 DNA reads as TGTGCCAGCAGTTATAGCCCATGGGGGGAGACCCAGTACTTC. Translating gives CASSYSPWGETQYF. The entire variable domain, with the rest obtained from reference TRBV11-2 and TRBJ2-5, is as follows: EAGVAQSPRYKIIEKRQSVAFWCNPISGHATLYWYQQILGQGPKLLIQFQNNGVVDDSQLPKDRFSAERLKGVDSTLKIQPAKLEDSAVYLCASSYSPWGETQYFGPGTRLLVL.

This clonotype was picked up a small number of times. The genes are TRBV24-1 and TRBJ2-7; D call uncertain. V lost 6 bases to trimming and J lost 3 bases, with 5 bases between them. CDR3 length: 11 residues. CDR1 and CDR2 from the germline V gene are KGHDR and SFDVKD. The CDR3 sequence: CATSQSYEQYF. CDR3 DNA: TGTGCCACCAGTCAAAGCTACGAGCAGTACTTC.

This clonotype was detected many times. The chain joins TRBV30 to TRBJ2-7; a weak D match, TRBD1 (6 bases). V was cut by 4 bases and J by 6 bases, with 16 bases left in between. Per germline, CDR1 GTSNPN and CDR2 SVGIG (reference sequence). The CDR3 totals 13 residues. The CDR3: CAWTTGYSGEQYF. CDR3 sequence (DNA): TGTGCCTGGACCACAGGGTACTCGGGCGAGCAGTACTTC.

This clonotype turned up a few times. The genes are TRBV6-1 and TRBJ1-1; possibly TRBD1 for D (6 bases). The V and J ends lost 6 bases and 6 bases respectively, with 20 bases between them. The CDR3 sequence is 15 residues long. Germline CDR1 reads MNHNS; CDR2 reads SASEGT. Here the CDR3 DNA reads TGTGCCAGCAGACCCAACCGGGACATGGGCGCTGAAGCTTTCTTT. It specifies CASRPNRDMGAEAFF.

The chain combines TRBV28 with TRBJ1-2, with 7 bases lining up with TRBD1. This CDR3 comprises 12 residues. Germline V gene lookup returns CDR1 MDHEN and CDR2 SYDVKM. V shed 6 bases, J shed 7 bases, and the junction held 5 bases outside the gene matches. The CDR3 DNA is TGTGCCAGCAGGGAAGACAGGGCTGGCTACACCTTC. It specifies CASREDRAGYTF.

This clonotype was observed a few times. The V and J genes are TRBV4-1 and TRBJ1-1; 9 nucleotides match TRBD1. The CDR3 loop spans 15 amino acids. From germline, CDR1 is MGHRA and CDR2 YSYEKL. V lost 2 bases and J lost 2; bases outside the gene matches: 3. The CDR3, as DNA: TGCGCCAGCAGCCAATCGGGACAGGGTAACACTGAAGCTTTCTTT. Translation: CASSQSGQGNTEAFF.